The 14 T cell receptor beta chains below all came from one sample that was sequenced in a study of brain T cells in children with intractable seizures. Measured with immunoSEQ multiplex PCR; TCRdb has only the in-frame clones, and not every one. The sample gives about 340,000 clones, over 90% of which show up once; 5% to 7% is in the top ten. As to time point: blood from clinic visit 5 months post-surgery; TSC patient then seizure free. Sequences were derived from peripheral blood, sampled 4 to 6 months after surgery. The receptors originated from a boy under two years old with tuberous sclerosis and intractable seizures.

In DNA, the CDR3 is TGTGCCTGGAGTTTTGGGATCCAAGAGACCCAGTACTTC. This gives the protein CAWSFGIQETQYF. The chain has TRBV30 and TRBJ2-5; D remains ambiguous. The CDR3 runs 13 residues. V gave up 2 bases and J gave up 1 base, with 8 bases separating them. CDR1 GTSNPN and CDR2 SVGIG come from the germline V gene (reference sequence).

DNA for the CDR3: TGTGCCAGCAGCTACGACAGGGCAAATTCACCCCTCCACTTT. The encoded protein is CASSYDRANSPLHF. The J gene is TRBJ1-6, the V gene TRBV7-8, with 7 positions matching TRBD1. The germline gives CDR1 SGHVS, CDR2 FQNEAQ. The ends lost 4 bases at V and 7 bases at J; junction bases unmatched: 4. This CDR3 comprises 14 residues.

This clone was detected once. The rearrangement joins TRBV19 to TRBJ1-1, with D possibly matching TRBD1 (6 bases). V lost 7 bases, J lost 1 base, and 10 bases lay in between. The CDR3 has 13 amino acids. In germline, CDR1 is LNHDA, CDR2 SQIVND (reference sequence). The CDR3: CASKVRGNTEAFF. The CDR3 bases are TGTGCCAGTAAGGTCAGGGGGAACACTGAAGCTTTCTTT.

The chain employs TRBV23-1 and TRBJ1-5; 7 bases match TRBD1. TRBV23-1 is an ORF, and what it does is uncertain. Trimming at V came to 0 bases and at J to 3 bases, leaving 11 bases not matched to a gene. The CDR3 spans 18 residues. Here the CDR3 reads CASSQSLRPGQPNQPQHF. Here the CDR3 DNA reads TGCGCCAGCAGTCAATCCCTCCGTCCGGGACAGCCCAATCAGCCCCAGCATTTT.

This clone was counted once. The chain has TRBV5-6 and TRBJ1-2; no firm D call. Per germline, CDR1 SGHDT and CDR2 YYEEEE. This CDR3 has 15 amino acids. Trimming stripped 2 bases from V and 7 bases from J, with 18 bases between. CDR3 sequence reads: CASSLSHGNYGGYTF. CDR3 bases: TGTGCCAGCAGCTTATCTCATGGGAATTACGGTGGCTACACCTTC.

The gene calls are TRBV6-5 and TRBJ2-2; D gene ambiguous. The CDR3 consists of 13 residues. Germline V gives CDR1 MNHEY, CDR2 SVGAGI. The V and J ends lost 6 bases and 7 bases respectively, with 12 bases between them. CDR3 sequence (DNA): TGTGCCAGCAGCCAAAAAGGGATCGGGGAGCTGTTTTTT. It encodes CASSQKGIGELFF.

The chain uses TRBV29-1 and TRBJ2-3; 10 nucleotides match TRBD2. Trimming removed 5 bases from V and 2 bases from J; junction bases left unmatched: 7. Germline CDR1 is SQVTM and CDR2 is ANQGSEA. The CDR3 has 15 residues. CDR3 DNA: TGCAGCGTTCGTCCTACTAGCGGGGTCACAGATACGCAGTATTTT. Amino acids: CSVRPTSGVTDTQYF.

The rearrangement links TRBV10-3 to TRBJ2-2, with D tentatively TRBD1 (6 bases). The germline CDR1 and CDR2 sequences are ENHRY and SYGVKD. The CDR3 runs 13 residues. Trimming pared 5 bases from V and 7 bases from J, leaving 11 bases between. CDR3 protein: CAISPQGNGELFF. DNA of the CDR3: TGTGCCATCAGTCCACAGGGTAACGGGGAGCTGTTTTTT.

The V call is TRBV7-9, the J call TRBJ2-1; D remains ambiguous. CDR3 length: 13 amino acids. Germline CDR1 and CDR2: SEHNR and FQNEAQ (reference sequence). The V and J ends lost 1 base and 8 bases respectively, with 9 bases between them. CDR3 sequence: CASSLVTVDEQFF. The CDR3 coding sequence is TGTGCCAGCAGCTTAGTGACGGTTGATGAGCAGTTCTTC.

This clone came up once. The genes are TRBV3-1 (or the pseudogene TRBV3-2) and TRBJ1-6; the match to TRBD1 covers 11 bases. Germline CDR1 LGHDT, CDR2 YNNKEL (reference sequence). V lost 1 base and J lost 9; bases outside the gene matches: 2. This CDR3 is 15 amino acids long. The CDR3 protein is CASSQAGTGGSPLHF. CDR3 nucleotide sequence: TGTGCCAGCAGCCAAGCCGGGACAGGGGGTTCACCCCTCCACTTT.

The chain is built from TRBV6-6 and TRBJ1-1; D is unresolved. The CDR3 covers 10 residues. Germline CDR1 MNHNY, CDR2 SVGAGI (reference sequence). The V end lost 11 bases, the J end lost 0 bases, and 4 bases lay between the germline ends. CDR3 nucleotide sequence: TGTGCCTCGATGAACACTGAAGCTTTCTTT. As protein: CASMNTEAFF.

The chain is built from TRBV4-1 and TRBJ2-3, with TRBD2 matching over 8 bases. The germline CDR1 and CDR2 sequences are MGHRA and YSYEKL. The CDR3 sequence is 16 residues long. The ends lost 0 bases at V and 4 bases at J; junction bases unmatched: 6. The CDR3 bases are TGCGCCAGCAGCCAAGAAGGGACTAGTTCCCCAGATACGCAGTATTTT. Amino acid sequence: CASSQEGTSSPDTQYF.

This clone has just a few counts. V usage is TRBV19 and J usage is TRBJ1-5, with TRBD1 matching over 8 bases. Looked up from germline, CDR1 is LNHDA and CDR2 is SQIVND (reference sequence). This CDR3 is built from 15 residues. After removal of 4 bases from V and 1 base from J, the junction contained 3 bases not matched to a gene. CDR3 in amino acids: CASSRQGISNQPQHF. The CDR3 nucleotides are TGTGCCAGTAGTAGACAGGGGATAAGCAATCAGCCCCAGCATTTT.

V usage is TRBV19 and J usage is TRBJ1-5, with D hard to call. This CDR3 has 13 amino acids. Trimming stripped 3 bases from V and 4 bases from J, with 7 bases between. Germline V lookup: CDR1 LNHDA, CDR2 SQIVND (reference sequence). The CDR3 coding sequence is TGTGCCAGTAGTATTCCGGGGAATCAGCCCCAGCATTTT. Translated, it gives CASSIPGNQPQHF.